This TCR beta chain was documented in a study of CD8+ T cells in alopecia areata. As the sequencing template, cDNA was produced by extracting RNA and reverse transcribing it. The table came from immunoSEQ multiplex PCR; TCRdb's copy has only in-frame clones and leaves some out. The table lists roughly 120,000 clones, roughly 66% of them singletons. The V gene's germline CDR1 is MGHRA and CDR2 YSYEKL. Germline trimming cut 0 bases from V and 5 bases from J; bases unmatched to any gene: 7. CDR3 length: 16 amino acids. Overall study findings and caveats: Affected scalp, especially in alopecia totalis/universalis, had a higher clonality than normal scalp did. Shared TCR sequences were less clear between patients than in mice, possibly partly from HLA diversity.

This clone was seen only a few times. The antigen is not known. Input material: CD4+ T cells sorted from blood. The sequence derives from a human donor in good health. This chain connects TRBV4-1 to TRBJ2-3, with TRBD2 matching 8 bases. In DNA, the CDR3 is TGCGCCAGCAGCCAAGATAGAGGCGGGGGGAGAGATACGCAGTATTTT. Translated, it gives CASSQDRGGGRDTQYF.